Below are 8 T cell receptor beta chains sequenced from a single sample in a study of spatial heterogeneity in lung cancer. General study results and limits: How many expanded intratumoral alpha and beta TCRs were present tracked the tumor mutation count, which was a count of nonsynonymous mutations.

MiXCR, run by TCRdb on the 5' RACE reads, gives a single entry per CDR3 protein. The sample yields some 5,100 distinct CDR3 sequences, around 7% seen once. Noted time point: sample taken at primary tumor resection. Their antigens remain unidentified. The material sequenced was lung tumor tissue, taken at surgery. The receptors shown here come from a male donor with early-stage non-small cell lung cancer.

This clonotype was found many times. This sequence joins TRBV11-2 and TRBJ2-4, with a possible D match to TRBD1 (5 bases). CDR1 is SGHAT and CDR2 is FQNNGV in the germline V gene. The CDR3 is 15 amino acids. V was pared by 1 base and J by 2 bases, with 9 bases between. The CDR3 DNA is TGTGCCAGCAGCTTAGGCCCAGGGACCAAAAACATTCAGTACTTC. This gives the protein CASSLGPGTKNIQYF.

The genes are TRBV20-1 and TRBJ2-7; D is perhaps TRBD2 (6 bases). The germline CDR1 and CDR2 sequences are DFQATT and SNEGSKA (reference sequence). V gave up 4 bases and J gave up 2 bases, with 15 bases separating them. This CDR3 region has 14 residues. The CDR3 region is CSATRLVAAYEQYF. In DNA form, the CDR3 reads TGCAGTGCTACCAGACTAGTGGCGGCCTACGAGCAGTACTTC.

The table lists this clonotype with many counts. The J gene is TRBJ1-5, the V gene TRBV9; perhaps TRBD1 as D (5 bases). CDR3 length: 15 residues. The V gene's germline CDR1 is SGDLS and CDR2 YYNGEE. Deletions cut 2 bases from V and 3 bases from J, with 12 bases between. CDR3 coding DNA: TGTGCCAGCAGCGTCAGTGGGGCGTCCAATCAGCCCCAGCATTTT. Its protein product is CASSVSGASNQPQHF.

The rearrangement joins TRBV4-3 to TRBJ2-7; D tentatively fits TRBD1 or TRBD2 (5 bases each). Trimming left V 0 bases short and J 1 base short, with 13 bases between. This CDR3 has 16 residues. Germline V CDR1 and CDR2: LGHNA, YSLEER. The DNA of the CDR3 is TGCGCCAGCAGCCAAGATTTCAGAGGGGCGTCCTACGAGCAGTACTTC. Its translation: CASSQDFRGASYEQYF.

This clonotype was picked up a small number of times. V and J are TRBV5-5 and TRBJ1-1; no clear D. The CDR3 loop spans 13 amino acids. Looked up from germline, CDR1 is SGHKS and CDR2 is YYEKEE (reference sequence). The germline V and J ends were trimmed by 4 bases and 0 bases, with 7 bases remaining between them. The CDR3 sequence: CASSLDLNTEAFF. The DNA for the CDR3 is TGTGCCAGCAGCCTTGACCTGAACACTGAAGCTTTCTTT.

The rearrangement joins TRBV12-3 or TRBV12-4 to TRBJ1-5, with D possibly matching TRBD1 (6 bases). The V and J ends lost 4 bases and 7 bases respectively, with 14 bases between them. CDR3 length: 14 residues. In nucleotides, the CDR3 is TGTGCCAGCAGTTATCAGGGGTCCGGGCAGCCCCAGCATTTT. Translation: CASSYQGSGQPQHF.

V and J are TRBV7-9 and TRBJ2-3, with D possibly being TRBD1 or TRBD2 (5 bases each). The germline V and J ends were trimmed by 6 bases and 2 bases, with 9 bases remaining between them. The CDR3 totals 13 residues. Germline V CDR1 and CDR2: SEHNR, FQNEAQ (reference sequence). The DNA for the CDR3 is TGTGCCAGCAGTAGAGGGGCCACAGATACGCAGTATTTT. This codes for CASSRGATDTQYF.

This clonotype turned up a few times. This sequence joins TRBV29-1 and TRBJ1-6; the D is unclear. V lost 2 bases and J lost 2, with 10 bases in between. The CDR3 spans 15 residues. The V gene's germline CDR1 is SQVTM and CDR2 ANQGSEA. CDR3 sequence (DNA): TGCAGCGTTGAAAGGGAGGTAGCCTATAATTCACCCCTCCACTTT. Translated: CSVEREVAYNSPLHF.